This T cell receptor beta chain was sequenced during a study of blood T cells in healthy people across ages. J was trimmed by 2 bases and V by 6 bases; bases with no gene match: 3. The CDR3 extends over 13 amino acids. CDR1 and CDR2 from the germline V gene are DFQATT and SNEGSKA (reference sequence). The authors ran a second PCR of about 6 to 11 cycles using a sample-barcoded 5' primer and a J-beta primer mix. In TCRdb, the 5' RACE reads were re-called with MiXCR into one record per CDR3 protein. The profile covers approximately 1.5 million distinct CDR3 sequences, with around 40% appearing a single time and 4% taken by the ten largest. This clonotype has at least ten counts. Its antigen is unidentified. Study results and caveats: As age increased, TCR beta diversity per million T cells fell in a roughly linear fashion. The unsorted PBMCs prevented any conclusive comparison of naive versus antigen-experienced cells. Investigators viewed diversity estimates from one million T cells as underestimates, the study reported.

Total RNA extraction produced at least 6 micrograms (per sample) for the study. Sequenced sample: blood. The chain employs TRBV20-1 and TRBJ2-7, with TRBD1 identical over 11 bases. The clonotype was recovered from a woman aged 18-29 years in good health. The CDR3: CSARGQGAYEQYF. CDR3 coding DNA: TGCAGTGCCAGGGGACAGGGGGCCTACGAGCAGTACTTC.